This section outlines one T cell receptor beta chain sequence together with its context. Its specificity is not known. TCRdb keeps only in-frame clones here, not all; method: immunoSEQ multiplex PCR. The data contain 11,000 to 15,000 clones, 80% of them seen just once; the ten biggest clones take up about a third. The sample originates from a study of OX40 agonist ivuxolimab in advanced cancers. Study outcomes and limitations: Some nonresponders also had low normalized T-cell clonal expansion.

V was trimmed by 3 bases and J by 7 bases, leaving 7 bases between them. The germline V gene has CDR1 SNHLY and CDR2 FYNNEI. CDR3 length equals 12 residues. This chain connects TRBV2 to TRBJ1-5; no clear D gene. The sequence was collected from an adult with an advanced solid tumor such as melanoma, head and neck, liver or kidney cancer. The input for sequencing was CD4+ or CD8+ T cells sorted from blood, taken in a trial of the OX40 agonist ivuxolimab. The CDR3 loop reads CASSDQGQPQHF. As DNA, the CDR3 is TGTGCCAGCAGTGATCAAGGACAGCCCCAGCATTTT.